This T cell receptor beta chain was sequenced in a study of T cell changes during pregnancy in multiple sclerosis. Germline values: CDR1 SGHAT, CDR2 FQNNGV. Germline trimming cut 3 bases from V and 5 bases from J; bases unmatched to any gene: 4. The CDR3 contains 13 residues. Produced via immunoSEQ multiplex PCR; TCRdb's table is partial and in-frame only. This sample yields about 92,000 clones, of which about 92% are seen a single time; approximately 1.5% belongs to the top ten. This specimen consisted of peripheral blood, obtained in the first trimester of pregnancy. The chain has TRBV11-2 and TRBJ2-7; 7 positions agree with TRBD1. The sequence derives from a female donor with multiple sclerosis, enrolled in a pregnancy study. In nucleotides, the CDR3 is TGTGCCAGCAGCTTGGGAACAGGGGACGAGCAGTACTTC. It encodes CASSLGTGDEQYF.